Below, 30 T cell receptor beta chains from the same sample are listed, as sequenced in a study of cytotoxic CD8 clonotypes in ibrutinib-treated CLL. The assay was immunoSEQ multiplex PCR, and TCRdb's table has in-frame clones only and misses some. The repertoire has about 330,000 clones, over 55% of them found once; the top ten carry around 6.6%. The sequencing here drew on PBMCs, taken after 36 months of ibrutinib treatment. These receptor sequences come from a human donor with chronic lymphocytic leukemia.

This clone showed up just a few times. This chain joins TRBV29-1 and TRBJ1-5, with D perhaps TRBD1 (6 bases). The CDR3 length is 13 residues. Germline lookup yields CDR1 SQVTM and CDR2 ANQGSEA. V lost 5 bases, J lost 2 bases, and 10 bases lay in between. CDR3 protein: CSVTTGRNQPQHF. DNA of the CDR3: TGCAGCGTTACGACAGGCCGCAATCAGCCCCAGCATTTT.

A single count supports this clone. The V gene is TRBV5-6, the J gene TRBJ2-1; D remains unclear. This CDR3 is built from 18 residues. V shed 4 bases and J shed 1 base, with 21 bases lying between them. Germline V CDR1 and CDR2: SGHDT, YYEEEE. DNA of the CDR3: TGTGCCAGCAGCCCGCCGGGTTCGGGCTACCGTTCCTACAATGAGCAGTTCTTC. Translating gives CASSPPGSGYRSYNEQFF.

The V call is TRBV18, the J call TRBJ1-4; no clear D. Germline loops: CDR1 KGHSH, CDR2 LQKENI. V was trimmed by 6 bases and J by 8 bases, leaving 19 bases between them. The CDR3 spans 15 residues. The CDR3 reads CASSQDEGFYEKLFF. Written as DNA, the CDR3 is TGTGCCAGCTCCCAGGACGAGGGATTTTACGAAAAACTGTTTTTT.

The chain links TRBV11-1 to TRBJ1-3, with no clear D. Trimming left V 2 bases short and J 0 bases short, with 5 bases between. The CDR3 length is 14 residues. Germline V gene sequence: CDR1 SGHAT, CDR2 FQDESV (reference sequence). Written as DNA, the CDR3 is TGTGCCAGCAGCTTATGGAGCTCTGGAAACACCATATATTTT. This codes for CASSLWSSGNTIYF.

This chain links TRBV7-9 with TRBJ1-2; the D gene is possibly TRBD1 (6 bases). The V gene's germline CDR1 is SEHNR and CDR2 FQNEAQ (reference sequence). The CDR3 is 13 residues long. V was cut by 2 bases and J by 7 bases, with 11 bases left in between. The CDR3 sequence is CASSLQGRGGYTF. The CDR3 DNA reads as TGTGCCAGCAGCTTACAGGGGAGAGGTGGCTACACCTTC.

This chain uses TRBV9 with TRBJ2-3; D ambiguous. The V end lost 4 bases, the J end lost 4 bases, and 10 bases lay between the germline ends. The CDR3 runs to 13 residues. CDR1 SGDLS and CDR2 YYNGEE come from the germline V gene. The CDR3 DNA follows: TGTGCCAGCAGCCCCCTGGGTCCAGATACGCAGTATTTT. Translation: CASSPLGPDTQYF.

The chain is built from TRBV5-4 and TRBJ1-5; 7 bases match TRBD1. The CDR3 sequence is 14 residues long. J lost 3 bases, V lost 4 bases, and 4 bases had no gene match. Germline V gives CDR1 SGHNT, CDR2 YYREEE (reference sequence). CDR3 nucleotides: TGTGCCAGCAGCCGAACAGGGGACAATCAGCCCCAGCATTTT. Translated, it gives CASSRTGDNQPQHF.

This clone was observed a handful of times. This sequence joins TRBV28 and TRBJ1-5, with TRBD1 as a possible D gene (5 bases). Trimming cost V 3 bases and J 5 bases, with 8 bases left between them. Germline V gives CDR1 MDHEN, CDR2 SYDVKM. This CDR3 region has 13 residues. Written as DNA, the CDR3 is TGTGCCAGCAGTTTGCTGGGGGATCAGCCCCAGCATTTT. Protein: CASSLLGDQPQHF.

The chain carries TRBV27 and TRBJ2-7; weak D call: TRBD2 (6 bases). Germline CDR1 MNHEY, CDR2 SMNVEV (reference sequence). Trimming removed 6 bases from V and 1 base from J, with 22 bases in between. The CDR3 consists of 17 residues. The CDR3 DNA reads as TGTGCCAGCAGCCAACTAACGGCTAGCGTTGGATCCTACGAGCAGTACTTC. Protein: CASSQLTASVGSYEQYF.

This rearrangement joins TRBV5-1 to TRBJ2-4; TRBD1 agrees at 8 bases. The CDR3 extends over 15 amino acids. V was clipped by 3 bases and J by 6 bases; unmatched bases: 8. CDR1 and CDR2 (germline): SGHRS, YFSETQ. The CDR3, as DNA: TGCGCCAGCAGCTATCCCGGGACAGGCCCAAACATTCAGTACTTC. Residues: CASSYPGTGPNIQYF.

Written as DNA, the CDR3 is TGCGCCAGCAGCCAGGGGAGGTCAGGGAGCGATGAGCAGTTCTTC. Protein product: CASSQGRSGSDEQFF. The gene calls are TRBV4-1 and TRBJ2-1; weak D call: TRBD2 (6 bases). The CDR3 totals 15 residues. Germline V gene data show CDR1 as MGHRA and CDR2 as YSYEKL. V was trimmed by 3 bases and J by 8 bases, leaving 17 bases between them.

This clone was seen a few times. The chain joins TRBV6-6 to TRBJ1-2; no clear D. The V gene's germline CDR1 is MNHNY and CDR2 SVGAGI (reference sequence). V was clipped by 5 bases and J by 5 bases, with 12 bases between them. The CDR3 length is 13 residues. The DNA for the CDR3 is TGTGCCAGCAGTCGGCCCGGAGGGTATGGCTACACCTTC. This translates into CASSRPGGYGYTF.

The chain employs TRBV6-5 and TRBJ1-1; 7 bases line up with TRBD1. CDR1 and CDR2 (germline): MNHEY, SVGAGI. V lost 7 bases to trimming and J lost 10 bases; unmatched junction nucleotides: 12. The CDR3 spans 13 residues. CDR3 nucleotide sequence: TGTGCCAGCATCCCTCAGGGGGGCCCCGGAGCTTTCTTT. Amino acid sequence: CASIPQGGPGAFF.

The V call is TRBV5-1, the J call TRBJ2-5; TRBD2 is a possible D gene (6 bases). Trimming removed 0 bases at V and 0 bases at J, with 18 bases between. The CDR3 has 18 residues. Germline CDR1 is SGHRS and CDR2 is YFSETQ. CDR3: CASSLEGSGGTYQETQYF. CDR3 coding DNA: TGCGCCAGCAGCTTGGAGGGTAGCGGAGGAACGTACCAAGAGACCCAGTACTTC.

V and J are TRBV2 and TRBJ1-3; D remains unclear. CDR1 is SNHLY and CDR2 is FYNNEI in the germline V gene. V gave up 3 bases and J gave up 0 bases, with 9 bases separating them. The CDR3 length is 15 residues. This CDR3 reads CASSDRRLSGNTIYF. The CDR3 nucleotides are TGTGCCAGCAGTGACAGGCGCCTCTCTGGAAACACCATATATTTT.

V is TRBV7-6 and J is TRBJ2-5; D remains unclear. Germline CDR1 reads SGHVS; CDR2 reads FNYEAQ. The CDR3 loop spans 12 amino acids. Trimming took off 1 base at V and 5 bases at J, with 5 bases between the two ends. Written as DNA, the CDR3 is TGTGCCAGCAGCTTAGATGGGGAGACCCAGTACTTC. The encoded protein is CASSLDGETQYF.

The chain uses TRBV5-6 and TRBJ2-7; the D gene is possibly TRBD1 (8 bases). The germline V gene encodes CDR1 SGHDT and CDR2 YYEEEE. Trimming cost V 2 bases and J 6 bases, with 18 bases left between them. The CDR3 has 15 amino acids. CDR3 nucleotides: TGTGCCAGCAGCTTAGAGAGGACAGGGAGGGGCGAGCAGTACTTC. Its translation: CASSLERTGRGEQYF. Combining the CDR3 with reference TRBV5-6 and TRBJ2-7 gives the whole variable domain DAGVTQSPTHLIKTRGQQVTLRCSPKSGHDTVSWYQQALGQGPQFIFQYYEEEERQRGNFPDRFSGHQFPNYSSELNVNALLLGDSALYLCASSLERTGRGEQYFGPGTRLTVT.

This clone was detected only once. The chain recombines TRBV28 with TRBJ2-7, with a tentative D call TRBD1 (6 bases). The length of the CDR3 is 14 residues. The V and J ends lost 4 bases and 4 bases respectively, with 14 bases between them. Per germline, CDR1 MDHEN and CDR2 SYDVKM. The CDR3 nucleotides are TGTGCCAGCAGTTATAAACCTACAGGGTACGAGCAGTACTTC. This encodes CASSYKPTGYEQYF.

The V call is TRBV28, the J call TRBJ2-5, with 11 bases aligning to TRBD2. Germline CDR1 reads MDHEN; CDR2 reads SYDVKM. V trimming: 3 bases; J trimming: 1 base; junction bases outside the gene matches: 7. This CDR3 contains 17 residues. The CDR3, as DNA: TGTGCCAGCAGTTTTCTAGCGGGAGGCAGGGGCCAAGAGACCCAGTACTTC. Protein: CASSFLAGGRGQETQYF.

The chain employs TRBV7-9 and TRBJ2-5; 10 bases fit TRBD2. This CDR3 has 15 amino acids. CDR1 is SEHNR, CDR2 FQNEAQ, per germline (reference sequence). V lost 4 bases to trimming and J lost 7 bases; unmatched junction nucleotides: 9. The CDR3 DNA is TGTGCCAGCAGCTCCAAGCGGGAGGGGGTGAGGACCCAGTACTTC. Protein sequence: CASSSKREGVRTQYF.

A few counts support this clone. V and J are TRBV29-1 and TRBJ2-7; weak D call: TRBD1 (5 bases). The CDR3 extends over 14 amino acids. From germline, CDR1 is SQVTM and CDR2 ANQGSEA. The V and J ends lost 0 bases and 1 base respectively, with 10 bases between them. The CDR3 region has the DNA TGCAGCGTTGAAGATACCAGGGCGTCCTACGAGCAGTACTTC. Its protein is CSVEDTRASYEQYF.

This clone was seen a handful of times. The gene calls are TRBV5-6 and TRBJ1-2; D possibly corresponds to TRBD1 (5 bases). V was shortened by 2 bases and J by 4 bases, with 15 bases between the two germline ends. CDR1 is SGHDT, CDR2 YYEEEE, per germline. The CDR3 runs to 15 residues. This chain's CDR3 is CASSLGQGPLYGYTF. CDR3 coding DNA: TGTGCCAGCAGCTTAGGTCAGGGACCCCTCTATGGCTACACCTTC. Looking up the rest from reference TRBV5-6 and TRBJ1-2 gives the full variable domain: DAGVTQSPTHLIKTRGQQVTLRCSPKSGHDTVSWYQQALGQGPQFIFQYYEEEERQRGNFPDRFSGHQFPNYSSELNVNALLLGDSALYLCASSLGQGPLYGYTFGSGTRLTVV.

The chain carries TRBV15 and TRBJ1-1; D gene ambiguous. The CDR3 is made up of 13 amino acids. Trimming left V 1 base short and J 8 bases short, with 11 bases between. Germline CDR1 LNHNV, CDR2 YYDKDF (reference sequence). CDR3 sequence reads: CATSRASADEAFF. CDR3 nucleotide sequence: TGTGCCACCAGCAGAGCTTCGGCAGACGAAGCTTTCTTT.

This clone was found once. J is TRBJ1-2 and V is TRBV6-5; 8 bases agree with TRBD1. The length of the CDR3 is 16 residues. Germline V gene lookup returns CDR1 MNHEY and CDR2 SVGAGI. J lost 7 bases, V lost 4 bases, and 14 bases had no gene match. The CDR3 sequence is CASSSINSRGRGGYTF. Here the CDR3 DNA reads TGTGCCAGCAGTTCAATAAATTCCAGGGGGCGCGGTGGCTACACCTTC.

This clone occurred once. The chain combines TRBV29-1 with TRBJ1-2; 9 positions agree with TRBD1. Germline CDR1 and CDR2: SQVTM and ANQGSEA. V gave up 3 bases and J gave up 4 bases; unmatched junction bases: 6. The CDR3 length is 14 residues. The CDR3 protein is CSVDIRDRVYGYTF. The CDR3, as DNA: TGCAGCGTTGACATCCGGGACAGGGTCTATGGCTACACCTTC.

The chain uses TRBV27 and TRBJ2-3; D gene uncertain. The CDR3 extends over 15 amino acids. Germline lookup yields CDR1 MNHEY and CDR2 SMNVEV (reference sequence). Trimming removed 0 bases from V and 1 base from J, with 8 bases in between. The CDR3 here is CASSLSGFGTDTQYF. In nucleotides, the CDR3 is TGTGCCAGCAGTTTATCGGGGTTCGGCACAGATACGCAGTATTTT.

The V gene is TRBV5-1, the J gene TRBJ2-5; 9 nucleotides agree with TRBD1. V was clipped by 4 bases and J by 3 bases; unmatched bases: 1. This CDR3 is 13 amino acids long. Germline V gene sequence: CDR1 SGHRS, CDR2 YFSETQ. As DNA, the CDR3 is TGCGCCAGCAGCCGACAGGGGGAAGAGACCCAGTACTTC. This translates into CASSRQGEETQYF.

J is TRBJ2-2 and V is TRBV28; D remains ambiguous. Trimming shortened V by 10 bases and J by 4 bases, and 10 bases separated the two germline ends. The germline V gene has CDR1 MDHEN and CDR2 SYDVKM. This CDR3 comprises 12 residues. The chain's CDR3 is CANSDGTGELFF. CDR3 nucleotides: TGTGCCAACTCGGACGGCACCGGGGAGCTGTTTTTT.

The chain combines TRBV18 with TRBJ1-5; tentatively, D is TRBD1 (5 bases). This CDR3 spans 13 amino acids. The V gene lost 4 bases and the J gene lost 4 bases, with 8 bases spanning the gap. Germline V gene sequence: CDR1 KGHSH, CDR2 LQKENI. CDR3 residues: CASSLKGNQPQHF. CDR3 coding DNA: TGTGCCAGCTCACTTAAGGGGAATCAGCCCCAGCATTTT.

This sequence joins TRBV27 and TRBJ2-1; 8 nucleotides line up with TRBD1. Germline CDR1 MNHEY, CDR2 SMNVEV (reference sequence). V trimming: 5 bases; J trimming: 6 bases; junction bases outside the gene matches: 12. This CDR3 is 16 amino acids long. The CDR3 here is CASSHRTGKAGNEQFF. CDR3 DNA sequence: TGTGCCAGCAGTCATCGGACAGGGAAGGCCGGCAATGAGCAGTTCTTC.